The sequence of this TCR beta chain was determined in a study of CXCR3-negative and CXCR3-positive naive CD8 T cells (dated by TCRdb to between 2018 and 2021). The study in broad terms: About 135 million TRB reads were obtained in total, roughly 1.5 +/- 0.3 million reads per library. Data from around 11 donors, pooled across two independent experiments, went into the diversity and physicochemical repertoire analyses. For the TRBV-TRBJ cluster analysis, the naive subsets came from 5 donors, while the memory cells came from 3 donors. Overall results and qualifications from the work: TRB CDR3s from CXCR3-positive naive cells showed higher hydrophobicity (lower Kidera factor 4), lower energy, and higher strength and volume indices than CXCR3-negative naive cells. Surface CD5, linked to self-reactivity in mice, was comparable between naive subsets; TCR interaction strength was therefore also inferred from TRB CDR3 physicochemical properties. Both naive subsets had comparably high repertoire diversity, while memory CD8+ T cells had much lower repertoire diversity. Naive CXCR3-negative and CXCR3-positive cells from the same donor showed similar TRBV-TRBJ usage, whereas memory cells showed distinct patterns. Freshly isolated PBMCs were used for most assays because CXCR3 expression went down partially after cryopreservation.

The CDR3, cysteine through phenylalanine, is 15 amino acids long. The coding DNA is unavailable. CDR1 and CDR2 are read off the germline V gene (reference sequence) as SEHNR and FQNEAQ. The run used a NextSeq 550. The Human TCR Profiling Kit (MiLaboratory) was used to prepare UMI-labeled 5' RACE TRB cDNA libraries. The full amount of extracted RNA was used for cDNA synthesis, and the full amount of resulting cDNA was used for PCR amplification. Libraries were prepared in parallel using an identical number of PCR cycles. Concerning the study's data processing: MIGEC and MiXCR extracted about 53,000 +/- 10,000 unique UMI-labeled TRB cDNA molecules per library, requiring at least two reads per UMI. An average of about 40,000 +/- 10,000 functional in-frame TRB CDR3 nucleotide clonotypes without stop codons was found per library. Diversity metrics, including normalized Shannon-Wiener and Chao1, were computed in VDJtools after downsampling to 5000 UMI-labeled TRB molecules per sample. VDJtools was used to calculate clonotype-size-weighted physicochemical properties of the central five CDR3 residues, namely interaction energy, strength, volume and Kidera factor 4. With the reads reprocessed by TCRdb, a single entry stands for each CDR3 protein sequence and no DNA is reported. These V and J calls derive from TCRdb rather than the authors' analysis. The sample's table lists a count of around 120,000 distinct CDR3 sequences. The ten largest clones add up to around 0.62% of the sample.

Concerning this clonotype: Its antigen is not yet known.

Each CD8+ T cell subset was flow-sorted in triplicate, and a few hundred thousand cells per subset were placed directly into RLT lysis buffer. To keep memory contaminants out, a stringent definition of naive CD8+ T cells was applied: CD45RO-CCR7+CD27+CD95-. Peripheral blood mononuclear cells were isolated from buffy coats using standard density gradient centrifugation. A FACSAria III was used to flow-sort naive CXCR3-negative and CXCR3-positive CD8+ T cells. An RNeasy Mini Kit was used to extract total RNA from the sorted cells. This TCR came from a human donor in good health. Some clones in this sample may be carry-over from other donors' samples. The sample taken for sequencing was naive CXCR3+ CD8+ T cells from blood. The sample's cell subset or site, from its label and the paper: CD45RO-CCR7+CD27+CD95- naive CD8+ T cells expressing CXCR3 (TNR3+). This sequence uses TRBV7-9 and TRBJ1-1. The CDR3 region reads CASSPISDEATEAFF.